This is a list of T cell receptor beta chains from one sample in a study of T cells in Graves' hyperthyroidism and ophthalmopathy. TCRdb called the multiplex PCR reads again in MiXCR, with one record for every CDR3 protein. Of 500,000 or so distinct CDR3 sequences detected, roughly 15% appear once; the ten largest clones hold approximately 16%. The sequencing input was blood. These receptors originate from a woman between 18 and 29 years old with Graves' ophthalmopathy. The CDR3 runs from the conserved cysteine through the conserved F or W. Each record gives: V gene, clone size, D gene, J gene, CDR3 protein, CDR3 DNA. D genes are given only for firm matches. The listing skips clone size in some rows; elsewhere it reads once, few, many or a size class.

TRBV20-1,.,.,TRBJ1-2,CSARSEESANYGYTF,TGCAGTGCTAGATCCGAGGAGAGTGCTAACTATGGCTACACCTTC
TRBV27,many,.,TRBJ2-3,CASNAAGYTDTQYF,TGTGCCAGCAACGCGGCGGGGTACACAGATACGCAGTATTTT
TRBV4-3,.,TRBD1,TRBJ2-7,CASSQARTGGFEQYF,TGCGCCAGCAGCCAAGCTAGGACAGGGGGTTTCGAGCAGTACTTC
TRBV19,few,.,TRBJ1-5,CASTLPGTFNQPQHF,TGTGCCAGTACCCTTCCGGGTACGTTTAATCAGCCCCAGCATTTT
TRBV4-2,few,.,TRBJ2-5,CASSQDSSRAETQYF,TGTGCCAGCAGCCAAGACTCCAGCAGGGCGGAGACCCAGTACTTC
TRBV7-2,few,.,TRBJ1-1,CASSRKTGPGTEAFF,TGTGCCAGCAGCAGAAAAACAGGGCCGGGGACTGAAGCTTTCTTT
TRBV6-2/TRBV6-3,.,TRBD1,TRBJ1-4,CASSPPPMTGFKTNEKLFF,TGTGCCAGCAGTCCACCTCCCATGACAGGGTTCAAAACTAATGAAAAACTGTTTTTT
TRBV29-1,few,.,TRBJ2-4,CSVSLWDLAKNIQYF,TGCAGCGTCAGTTTGTGGGACTTAGCCAAAAACATTCAGTACTTC
TRBV11-2,many,.,TRBJ1-5,CASSSGRIGSNQPQHF,TGTGCCAGCAGCTCGGGGAGGATAGGGAGCAATCAGCCCCAGCATTTT
TRBV20-1,few,TRBD2,TRBJ2-5,CSARDLGREGRETQYF,TGCAGTGCTAGAGATCTTGGTCGGGAGGGAAGGGAGACCCAGTACTTC
TRBV19,few,TRBD1,TRBJ1-5,CASSMDRGSNQPQHF,TGTGCCAGTAGTATGGACAGGGGTTCTAATCAGCCCCAGCATTTT
TRBV28,.,TRBD1,TRBJ2-7,CASSGTDEQYF,TGTGCCAGCAGCGGGACAGACGAGCAGTACTTC
TRBV12-3/TRBV12-4,many,.,TRBJ1-1,CASSLGVEAFF,TGTGCCAGCAGCTTAGGAGTTGAAGCTTTCTTT
TRBV7-2,many,.,TRBJ1-3,CASSSRLFSGNTIYF,TGTGCCAGCAGCTCACGACTGTTCTCTGGAAACACCATATATTTT
TRBV28,few,TRBD1,TRBJ1-4,CASKFLGTGNEKLFF,TGTGCCAGCAAATTCCTCGGGACAGGGAATGAAAAACTGTTTTTT
TRBV9,many,TRBD1,TRBJ2-7,CASSARDRAYYEQYF,TGTGCCAGCAGCGCACGGGACAGGGCGTACTACGAGCAGTACTTC
TRBV27,many,.,TRBJ1-2,CASSPGANYGYTF,TGTGCCAGCAGTCCCGGAGCTAACTATGGCTACACCTTC
TRBV28,few,TRBD2,TRBJ2-5,CASSPTGTSEIVQYF,TGTGCCAGCAGTCCTACAGGGACTAGCGAGATCGTACAGTACTTC
TRBV28,many,TRBD1,TRBJ1-1,CASSQGQGADTEAFF,TGTGCCAGCAGTCAAGGACAGGGGGCCGACACTGAAGCTTTCTTT
TRBV12-3/TRBV12-4,many,.,TRBJ2-3,CASSPPGQSSTDTQYF,TGTGCCAGCAGTCCCCCTGGACAGAGCAGCACAGATACGCAGTATTTT
TRBV2,few,.,TRBJ1-1,CASRASRDKSTEAFF,TGTGCCAGCAGAGCCTCCCGGGACAAAAGCACTGAAGCTTTCTTT
TRBV4-1,.,.,TRBJ1-3,CASSPNTDSSGNTIYF,TGCGCCAGCAGCCCCAATACGGACAGTTCTGGAAACACCATATATTTT
TRBV27,.,TRBD2,TRBJ2-3,CASSPPSGGYTDTQYF,TGTGCCAGCAGTCCCCCTTCGGGGGGTTACACAGATACGCAGTATTTT
TRBV7-2,many,TRBD1,TRBJ2-7,CASSVGTVPSYEQYF,TGTGCCAGCAGCGTTGGGACAGTCCCTTCCTACGAGCAGTACTTC
TRBV2,many,TRBD1,TRBJ2-5,CASSRTGGETQYF,TGTGCCAGCAGTCGGACAGGGGGAGAGACCCAGTACTTC
TRBV5-1,many,.,TRBJ2-7,CASSLAQSRAYEQYF,TGCGCCAGCAGCTTGGCACAGAGCAGAGCTTACGAGCAGTACTTC
TRBV20-1,many,.,TRBJ1-1,CSARDGDGYTEAFF,TGCAGTGCTAGAGATGGGGACGGATACACTGAAGCTTTCTTT
TRBV28,many,.,TRBJ1-5,CASSKSGNQPQHF,TGTGCCAGCAGTAAGAGTGGCAATCAGCCCCAGCATTTT
TRBV6-1,.,.,TRBJ1-5,CASSSGTAGGQPQHF,TGTGCCAGCAGTTCCGGGACCGCGGGGGGGCAGCCCCAGCATTTT
TRBV10-3,.,.,TRBJ2-3,CAITGGLFTDTQYF,TGTGCCATCACCGGGGGGCTTTTCACAGATACGCAGTATTTT
TRBV5-1,.,.,TRBJ1-1,CASSLDAQGLGTEAFF,TGCGCCAGCAGCTTGGATGCCCAGGGCCTGGGGACTGAAGCTTTCTTT
TRBV7-9,few,.,TRBJ1-3,CASSSNHPRSGNTIYF,TGTGCCAGCAGCTCGAACCATCCGCGCTCTGGAAACACCATATATTTT
TRBV10-1,few,.,TRBJ2-5,CASSDPSGAIREKETQYF,TGCGCCAGCAGTGACCCCTCCGGGGCCATCCGGGAAAAAGAGACCCAGTACTTC